This T cell receptor (beta chain) originates from a study of cytotoxic CD8 clonotypes in ibrutinib-treated CLL. The table lists this clone with a few counts. Its antigen is unknown. Roughly 2 micrograms of genomic DNA, which was extracted from cryopreserved PBMCs, served as the material used for the TCR beta libraries. Deep sequencing aimed at 1 in 200,000 to 1 in 1 million T cells' resolution. Using immunoSEQ multiplex PCR, the repertoire was profiled, and TCRdb retains in-frame clones only, with some absent. The table has some 70,000 clones, about 64% seen once; the top ten hold around 5.8%. Germline V CDR1 and CDR2: SGHDN, FVKESK. Trimming shortened V by 1 base and J by 7 bases, and 7 bases separated the two germline ends. This CDR3 contains 13 residues. Study results and limitations: A rise in clonality was seen at ibrutinib response, and a fall back toward baseline was seen at progression.

The chain has TRBV14 and TRBJ2-2; no definite D call. Sequencing used PBMCs, obtained after 12 months of ibrutinib treatment. The TCR comes from a human donor with chronic lymphocytic leukemia. CDR3 residues: CASSQVLGGELFF. The CDR3 DNA reads TGTGCCAGCAGCCAAGTATTAGGCGGGGAGCTGTTTTTT.